Listed below are T cell receptor beta chains from one sample, sequenced in a study of blood T cell repertoires in COVID-19. Only in-frame clones appear in the TCRdb table, and some are missing; sequencing was by immunoSEQ multiplex PCR. Among about 120,000 clones, 55% to 70% were seen once, and the ten largest hold 2% to 2.5%. Sequenced input: peripheral blood. These receptors originate from a woman aged 70-85 years with acute or convalescent COVID-19. CDR3s include the opening cysteine and the closing phenylalanine or tryptophan. D genes are given only for firm matches. Only part of the rows carry a size: once, few, many, or a class if the clone is expanded.

CDR3nt: TGTGCCAGCAGGTTGGACAGGGGGAGAGCTTTCTTT; CDR3aa: CASRLDRGRAFF; abundance: few; d_gene: TRBD1; j_gene: TRBJ1-1; v_gene: TRBV5-6
CDR3nt: TGTGCCAGCAGCCGAGGCGGTAGCGGGGCGTACGAGCAGTACTTC; CDR3aa: CASSRGGSGAYEQYF; abundance: NA; d_gene: TRBD2; j_gene: TRBJ2-7; v_gene: TRBV3-1/TRBV3-2
CDR3nt: TGTGCCAGCAGTCCGAGACAGGGCCGTGGGCACACAGATACGCAGTATTTT; CDR3aa: CASSPRQGRGHTDTQYF; abundance: once; d_gene: TRBD1; j_gene: TRBJ2-3; v_gene: TRBV28
CDR3nt: TGTGCCAGCAGCAAATCCTCCGGGACAGGGGGCCTCAATCAGCCCCAGCATTTT; CDR3aa: CASSKSSGTGGLNQPQHF; abundance: few; d_gene: NA; j_gene: TRBJ1-5; v_gene: TRBV21-1
CDR3nt: TGTGCCAGCAGCGTAGATGCGCGGAATCAGCCCCAGCATTTT; CDR3aa: CASSVDARNQPQHF; abundance: NA; d_gene: NA; j_gene: TRBJ1-5; v_gene: TRBV9
CDR3nt: TGTGCCAGCAGTTATGGTGACAACATGAACACTGAAGCTTTCTTT; CDR3aa: CASSYGDNMNTEAFF; abundance: few; d_gene: NA; j_gene: TRBJ1-1; v_gene: TRBV6-5
CDR3nt: TGTGCCATCAGTGAGAAGCCGGAGGGGACCCAGTACTTC; CDR3aa: CAISEKPEGTQYF; abundance: NA; d_gene: NA; j_gene: TRBJ2-5; v_gene: TRBV10-3
CDR3nt: TGTGCCAGCAGTTCACAGGGATACACTGAAGCTTTCTTT; CDR3aa: CASSSQGYTEAFF; abundance: NA; d_gene: NA; j_gene: TRBJ1-1; v_gene: TRBV28
CDR3nt: TGTGCCAGTAGAAGGGACAGAGGTGAGCAGTACTTC; CDR3aa: CASRRDRGEQYF; abundance: NA; d_gene: TRBD1; j_gene: TRBJ2-7; v_gene: TRBV19
CDR3nt: TGTGCCTGGAGTGTTAAACTAGCGGCAGATACGCAGTATTTT; CDR3aa: CAWSVKLAADTQYF; abundance: NA; d_gene: TRBD2; j_gene: TRBJ2-3; v_gene: TRBV30
CDR3nt: TGTGCCAGCAGTCCCAGCGGGGCTAGCACAGATACGCAGTATTTT; CDR3aa: CASSPSGASTDTQYF; abundance: NA; d_gene: TRBD2; j_gene: TRBJ2-3; v_gene: TRBV27
CDR3nt: TGCGCCAGCAGCTTTAGTGCGGGAGGGCCCTCCTACAATGAGCAGTTCTTC; CDR3aa: CASSFSAGGPSYNEQFF; abundance: NA; d_gene: TRBD2; j_gene: TRBJ2-1; v_gene: TRBV5-1
CDR3nt: TGTGCCAGCAGCCAAGATGCGAGAAACAGGAGATTTCTCTATGGCTACACCTTC; CDR3aa: CASSQDARNRRFLYGYTF; abundance: NA; d_gene: NA; j_gene: TRBJ1-2; v_gene: TRBV4-2
CDR3nt: TGTGCCAGCTCCGTCTGGACAGACCCTTACTCTGGGGCCAACGTCCTGACTTTC; CDR3aa: CASSVWTDPYSGANVLTF; abundance: NA; d_gene: NA; j_gene: TRBJ2-6; v_gene: TRBV18
CDR3nt: TGTGCCAGCAGCCTTACGGGACAGGGGAGCAATTCACCCCTCCACTTT; CDR3aa: CASSLTGQGSNSPLHF; abundance: few; d_gene: TRBD1; j_gene: TRBJ1-6; v_gene: TRBV5-4
CDR3nt: TGTGCCTGGAAGCTAGTCGGCGGCGGGTATGGCTACACCTTC; CDR3aa: CAWKLVGGGYGYTF; abundance: NA; d_gene: NA; j_gene: TRBJ1-2; v_gene: TRBV30
CDR3nt: TGTGCCAGCAGCCTTGGACAGGGAAGGGGTCACGAGCAGTACTTC; CDR3aa: CASSLGQGRGHEQYF; abundance: NA; d_gene: TRBD1; j_gene: TRBJ2-7; v_gene: TRBV3-1/TRBV3-2
CDR3nt: TGTGCCAGCAGCGTAGAAAGAAAAGGGGTCCTTGGTAATACGCAGTATTTT; CDR3aa: CASSVERKGVLGNTQYF; abundance: NA; d_gene: NA; j_gene: TRBJ2-3; v_gene: TRBV9
CDR3nt: TGTGCCAGCAGTTATCAGAACACTGAAGCTTTCTTT; CDR3aa: CASSYQNTEAFF; abundance: NA; d_gene: NA; j_gene: TRBJ1-1; v_gene: TRBV6-2/TRBV6-3
CDR3nt: TGTGCCAGCAGCTTAGGACAGGACACGTATGAAAAACTGTTTTTT; CDR3aa: CASSLGQDTYEKLFF; abundance: once; d_gene: NA; j_gene: TRBJ1-4; v_gene: TRBV7-9
CDR3nt: TGTGCCAGCAGCTTGTCGAACAGGGACTACGAGCAGTACTTC; CDR3aa: CASSLSNRDYEQYF; abundance: NA; d_gene: NA; j_gene: TRBJ2-7; v_gene: TRBV5-6
CDR3nt: TGCGCCAGCAGCTTGGTAGGACTTCGGGGTCCGAGCTCCTACAATGAGCAGTTCTTC; CDR3aa: CASSLVGLRGPSSYNEQFF; abundance: NA; d_gene: NA; j_gene: TRBJ2-1; v_gene: TRBV5-1
CDR3nt: TGCGCCAGCAGCTTCCAGGAGGGCTATGGCTACACCTTC; CDR3aa: CASSFQEGYGYTF; abundance: NA; d_gene: NA; j_gene: TRBJ1-2; v_gene: TRBV5-1
CDR3nt: TGTGCCAGCAGCCGGACTGTCACAGATACGCAGTATTTT; CDR3aa: CASSRTVTDTQYF; abundance: NA; d_gene: NA; j_gene: TRBJ2-3; v_gene: TRBV5-5
CDR3nt: TGTGCCAGCAGCTGGAGGGATTCTAACTATGGCTACACCTTC; CDR3aa: CASSWRDSNYGYTF; abundance: once; d_gene: NA; j_gene: TRBJ1-2; v_gene: TRBV5-6
CDR3nt: TGTGCCATCAGGGGACAGGGTGATGACTATGGCTACACCTTC; CDR3aa: CAIRGQGDDYGYTF; abundance: NA; d_gene: TRBD1; j_gene: TRBJ1-2; v_gene: TRBV10-3
CDR3nt: TGTGCCAGCAGTTACGCGGGAGGCCGCGAGCAGTACTTC; CDR3aa: CASSYAGGREQYF; abundance: NA; d_gene: TRBD2; j_gene: TRBJ2-7; v_gene: TRBV6-5
CDR3nt: TGTGCCAGCAGACAAGCGGCTAGCGGAGATACGCAGTATTTT; CDR3aa: CASRQAASGDTQYF; abundance: NA; d_gene: TRBD2; j_gene: TRBJ2-3; v_gene: TRBV3-1/TRBV3-2
CDR3nt: TGCGCCAGCAGTGAGCTTCGGAGGGCCGGCGGTGAAAAACTGTTTTTT; CDR3aa: CASSELRRAGGEKLFF; abundance: NA; d_gene: NA; j_gene: TRBJ1-4; v_gene: TRBV10-2
CDR3nt: TGTGCCAGCAAGCACGGTGCAACTAATGAAAAACTGTTTTTT; CDR3aa: CASKHGATNEKLFF; abundance: many; d_gene: NA; j_gene: TRBJ1-4; v_gene: TRBV6-5
CDR3nt: TGTGCCAGCAGCACATCAGGGGAGGGGAATGGCTACACCTTC; CDR3aa: CASSTSGEGNGYTF; abundance: few; d_gene: NA; j_gene: TRBJ1-2; v_gene: TRBV9
CDR3nt: TGTGCCAGCAGTGAATTGGACAGGGGAGCTTTCTTT; CDR3aa: CASSELDRGAFF; abundance: NA; d_gene: TRBD1; j_gene: TRBJ1-1; v_gene: TRBV25-1
CDR3nt: TGTGCCTGGAGTGGGGCCCGGGAGAGCTACACCTTC; CDR3aa: CAWSGARESYTF; abundance: NA; d_gene: NA; j_gene: TRBJ1-2; v_gene: TRBV30
CDR3nt: TGTGCCAGCAGCCCTACGACAGTCACCGGGGAGCTGTTTTTT; CDR3aa: CASSPTTVTGELFF; abundance: NA; d_gene: NA; j_gene: TRBJ2-2; v_gene: TRBV27
CDR3nt: TGTGCCAGCAGCTCGGGACAAATCTACGAGCAGTACTTC; CDR3aa: CASSSGQIYEQYF; abundance: NA; d_gene: NA; j_gene: TRBJ2-7; v_gene: TRBV5-4
CDR3nt: TGTGCCAGCAGCCGACCTTCGGGGACAGATACGCAGTATTTT; CDR3aa: CASSRPSGTDTQYF; abundance: NA; d_gene: NA; j_gene: TRBJ2-3; v_gene: TRBV11-2
CDR3nt: TGTGCCAGCAGAGGCCAGGGGGCTGGTTTAGAGACCCAGTACTTC; CDR3aa: CASRGQGAGLETQYF; abundance: NA; d_gene: TRBD1; j_gene: TRBJ2-5; v_gene: TRBV25-1
CDR3nt: TGTGCCAGCAGCCAAGTGAAGGGGGACAACACTGAAGCTTTCTTT; CDR3aa: CASSQVKGDNTEAFF; abundance: NA; d_gene: NA; j_gene: TRBJ1-1; v_gene: TRBV14
CDR3nt: TGTGCCAGCAGCGCCGCCGAGACAGGGGGCATCTATGGCTACACCTTC; CDR3aa: CASSAAETGGIYGYTF; abundance: NA; d_gene: TRBD1; j_gene: TRBJ1-2; v_gene: TRBV5-4
CDR3nt: TGTGCCAGCAGTGCCTCTTGGGGGCTGAAGGGCACCGGGGAGCTGTTTTTT; CDR3aa: CASSASWGLKGTGELFF; abundance: NA; d_gene: NA; j_gene: TRBJ2-2; v_gene: TRBV27
CDR3nt: TGTGCCAGCAGCTTAACGGCGGGGGCTCCCTACGAGCAGTACTTC; CDR3aa: CASSLTAGAPYEQYF; abundance: NA; d_gene: NA; j_gene: TRBJ2-7; v_gene: TRBV7-3
CDR3nt: TGTGCCAGCAGTTCCCTTAGGGCAGGGGGCGATGGCTACACCTTC; CDR3aa: CASSSLRAGGDGYTF; abundance: NA; d_gene: TRBD1; j_gene: TRBJ1-2; v_gene: TRBV28
CDR3nt: TGCGCCAGCAGTGAGCTCTCGAGGGCCCAGCATTTT; CDR3aa: CASSELSRAQHF; abundance: NA; d_gene: NA; j_gene: TRBJ1-5; v_gene: TRBV10-2
CDR3nt: TGTGCCAGCAGCCGGACTGCTAATGAAAAACTGTTTTTT; CDR3aa: CASSRTANEKLFF; abundance: NA; d_gene: NA; j_gene: TRBJ1-4; v_gene: TRBV5-4
CDR3nt: TGTGCCATCAGTGAGACAGGGGAACAGCCCCAGCATTTT; CDR3aa: CAISETGEQPQHF; abundance: NA; d_gene: TRBD1; j_gene: TRBJ1-5; v_gene: TRBV10-3
CDR3nt: TGTGCCAGCAGCCAAGAAATCGGGGGTGGGGGCTACACCTTC; CDR3aa: CASSQEIGGGGYTF; abundance: NA; d_gene: NA; j_gene: TRBJ1-2; v_gene: TRBV3-1/TRBV3-2
CDR3nt: TGTGCCAGCAGCTCAGACAGAGCCTCCTACAATGAGCAGTTCTTC; CDR3aa: CASSSDRASYNEQFF; abundance: NA; d_gene: NA; j_gene: TRBJ2-1; v_gene: TRBV13